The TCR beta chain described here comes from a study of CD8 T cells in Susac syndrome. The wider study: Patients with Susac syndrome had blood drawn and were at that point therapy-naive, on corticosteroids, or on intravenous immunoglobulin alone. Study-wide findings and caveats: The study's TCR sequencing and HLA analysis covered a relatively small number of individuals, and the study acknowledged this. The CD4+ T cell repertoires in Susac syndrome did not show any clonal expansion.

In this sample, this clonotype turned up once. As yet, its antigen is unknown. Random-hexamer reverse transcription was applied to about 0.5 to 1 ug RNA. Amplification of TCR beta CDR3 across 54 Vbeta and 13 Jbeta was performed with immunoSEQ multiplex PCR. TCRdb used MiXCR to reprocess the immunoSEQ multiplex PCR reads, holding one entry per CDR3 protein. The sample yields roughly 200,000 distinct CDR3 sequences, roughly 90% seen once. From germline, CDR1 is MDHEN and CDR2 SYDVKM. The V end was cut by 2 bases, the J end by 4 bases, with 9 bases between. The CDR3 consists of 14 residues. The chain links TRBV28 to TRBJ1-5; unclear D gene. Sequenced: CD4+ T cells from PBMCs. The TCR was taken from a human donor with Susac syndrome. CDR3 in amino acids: CASSLGNRNQPQHF. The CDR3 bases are TGTGCCAGCAGTTTAGGGAATCGGAATCAGCCCCAGCATTTT.